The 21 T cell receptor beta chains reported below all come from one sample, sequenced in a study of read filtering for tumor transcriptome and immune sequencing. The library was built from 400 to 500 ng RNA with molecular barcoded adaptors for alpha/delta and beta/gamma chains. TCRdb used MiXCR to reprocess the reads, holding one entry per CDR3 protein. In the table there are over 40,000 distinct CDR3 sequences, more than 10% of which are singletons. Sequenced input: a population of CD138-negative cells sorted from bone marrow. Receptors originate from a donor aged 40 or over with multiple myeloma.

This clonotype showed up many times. CDR3 in amino acids: CASSAGLAGFQETQYF. The DNA of the CDR3 is TGTGCCAGCAGCGCGGGACTAGCGGGGTTCCAAGAGACCCAGTACTTC. V and J are TRBV14 and TRBJ2-5; 13 bases are shared with TRBD2. This CDR3 has 16 residues. Losses at the gene ends were 5 bases for V and 1 base for J; bases not matched to a gene: 4. The germline gives CDR1 SGHDN, CDR2 FVKESK.

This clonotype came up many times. CDR3 amino acids: CSAVTGGFSPLHF. For the CDR3, the DNA is TGCAGTGCAGTGACAGGGGGCTTTTCACCCCTCCACTTT. This rearrangement joins TRBV20-1 to TRBJ1-6; 10 nucleotides agree with TRBD1. Trimming cost V 6 bases and J 9 bases; bases outside gene matches: 5. CDR3 length equals 13 residues. From germline, CDR1 is DFQATT and CDR2 SNEGSKA (reference sequence).

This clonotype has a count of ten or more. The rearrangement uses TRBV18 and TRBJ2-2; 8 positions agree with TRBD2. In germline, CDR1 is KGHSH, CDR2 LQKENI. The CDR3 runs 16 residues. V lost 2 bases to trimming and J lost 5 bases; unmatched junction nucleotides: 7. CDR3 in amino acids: CASSPRAGEGTGELFF. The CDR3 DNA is TGTGCCAGCTCACCAAGAGCGGGAGAAGGGACCGGGGAGCTGTTTTTT.

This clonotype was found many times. The CDR3 DNA follows: TGTGCCAGTAGTATACAACAGGACACCGGGGAGCTGTTTTTT. It specifies CASSIQQDTGELFF. The chain carries TRBV19 and TRBJ2-2; D may be TRBD1 (5 bases). V lost 2 bases and J lost 3, with 7 bases in between. The V gene's germline CDR1 is LNHDA and CDR2 SQIVND (reference sequence). The CDR3 totals 14 residues.

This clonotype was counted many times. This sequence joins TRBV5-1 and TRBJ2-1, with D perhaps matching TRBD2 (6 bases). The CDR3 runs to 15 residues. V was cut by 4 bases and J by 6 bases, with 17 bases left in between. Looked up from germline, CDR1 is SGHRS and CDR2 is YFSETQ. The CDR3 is CASSPEGVGTNEQFF. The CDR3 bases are TGCGCCAGCAGCCCGGAGGGAGTTGGCACCAATGAGCAGTTCTTC.

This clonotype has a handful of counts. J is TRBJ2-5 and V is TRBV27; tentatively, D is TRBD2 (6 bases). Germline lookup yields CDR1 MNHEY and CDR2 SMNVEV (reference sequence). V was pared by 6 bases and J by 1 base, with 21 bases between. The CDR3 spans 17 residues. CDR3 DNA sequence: TGTGCCAGCAGGCTGCGGGGTCGAAGGTTGAGCCAAGAGACCCAGTACTTC. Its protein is CASRLRGRRLSQETQYF.

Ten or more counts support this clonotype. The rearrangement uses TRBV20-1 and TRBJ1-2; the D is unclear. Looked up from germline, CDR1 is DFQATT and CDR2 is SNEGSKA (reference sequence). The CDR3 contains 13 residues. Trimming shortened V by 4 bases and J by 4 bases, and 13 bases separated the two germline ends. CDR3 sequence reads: CSATPEAGYGYTF. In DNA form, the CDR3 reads TGCAGTGCTACCCCGGAAGCAGGCTATGGCTACACCTTC.

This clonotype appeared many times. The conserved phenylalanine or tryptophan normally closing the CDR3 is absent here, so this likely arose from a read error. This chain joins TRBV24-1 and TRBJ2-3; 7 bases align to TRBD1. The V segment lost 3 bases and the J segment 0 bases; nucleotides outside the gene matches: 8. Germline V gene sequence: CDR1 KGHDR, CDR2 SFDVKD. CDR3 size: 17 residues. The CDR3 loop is CATSDTPDRASTDTQYS. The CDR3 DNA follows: TGTGCCACCAGTGATACACCCGACAGGGCTAGCACAGATACGCAGTATTCT.

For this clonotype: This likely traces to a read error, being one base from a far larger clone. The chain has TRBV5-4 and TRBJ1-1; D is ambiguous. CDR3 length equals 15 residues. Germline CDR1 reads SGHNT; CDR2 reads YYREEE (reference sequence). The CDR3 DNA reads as TGTGCCAGCGGCTTGTATATGGGTTTTGATACTGAAGCTTTCTTT. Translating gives CASGLYMGFDTEAFF. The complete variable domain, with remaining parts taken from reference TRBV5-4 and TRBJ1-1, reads ETGVTQSPTHLIKTRGQQVTLRCSSQSGHNTVSWYQQALGQGPQFIFQYYREEENGRGNFPPRFSGLQFPNYSSELNVNALELDDSALYLCASGLYMGFDTEAFFGQGTRLTVV.

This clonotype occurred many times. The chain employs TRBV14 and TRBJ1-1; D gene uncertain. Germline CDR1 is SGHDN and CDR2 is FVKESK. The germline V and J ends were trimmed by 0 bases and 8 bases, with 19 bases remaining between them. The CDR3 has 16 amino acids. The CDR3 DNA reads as TGTGCCAGCAGCCAAGAGTCTGCACTAAGAAGCAGGGAAGCTTTCTTT. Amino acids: CASSQESALRSREAFF. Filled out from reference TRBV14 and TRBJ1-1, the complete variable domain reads EAGVTQFPSHSVIEKGQTVTLRCDPISGHDNLYWYRRVMGKEIKFLLHFVKESKQDESGMPNNRFLAERTGGTYSTLKVQPAELEDSGVYFCASSQESALRSREAFFGQGTRLTVV.

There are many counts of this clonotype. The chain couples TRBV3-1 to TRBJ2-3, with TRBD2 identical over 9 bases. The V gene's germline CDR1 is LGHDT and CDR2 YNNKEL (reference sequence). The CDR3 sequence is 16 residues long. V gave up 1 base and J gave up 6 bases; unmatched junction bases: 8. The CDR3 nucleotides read TGTGCCAGCAGCCAAGGAAGCGGGGGGTTCTTGGATACGCAGTATTTT. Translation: CASSQGSGGFLDTQYF.

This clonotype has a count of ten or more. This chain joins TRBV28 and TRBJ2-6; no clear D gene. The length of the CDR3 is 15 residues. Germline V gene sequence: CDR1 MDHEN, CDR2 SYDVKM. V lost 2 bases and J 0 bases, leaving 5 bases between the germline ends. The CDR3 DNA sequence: TGTGCCAGCAGTTTAGGGATCTCTGGGGCCAACGTCCTGACTTTC. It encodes CASSLGISGANVLTF.

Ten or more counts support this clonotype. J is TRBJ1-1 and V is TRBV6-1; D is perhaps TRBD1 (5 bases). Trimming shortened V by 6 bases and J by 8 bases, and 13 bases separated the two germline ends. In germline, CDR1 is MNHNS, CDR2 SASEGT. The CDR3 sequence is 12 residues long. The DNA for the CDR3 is TGTGCCAGCAGCCCTGTGGGGCTCGAAGCTTTCTTT. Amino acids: CASSPVGLEAFF.

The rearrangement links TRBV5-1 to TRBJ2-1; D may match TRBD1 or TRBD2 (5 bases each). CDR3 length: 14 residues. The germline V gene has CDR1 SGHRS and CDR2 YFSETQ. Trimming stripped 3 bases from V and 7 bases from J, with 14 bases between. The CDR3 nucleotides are TGCGCCAGCAGCTGGGGGAGCGAGGAGAATGAGCAGTTCTTC. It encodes CASSWGSEENEQFF.

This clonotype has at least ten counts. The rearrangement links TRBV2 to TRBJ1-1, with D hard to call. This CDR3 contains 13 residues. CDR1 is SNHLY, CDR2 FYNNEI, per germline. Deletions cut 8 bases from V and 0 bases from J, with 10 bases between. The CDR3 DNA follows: TGTGCCAGCGTGGATAACATGAACACTGAAGCTTTCTTT. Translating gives CASVDNMNTEAFF.

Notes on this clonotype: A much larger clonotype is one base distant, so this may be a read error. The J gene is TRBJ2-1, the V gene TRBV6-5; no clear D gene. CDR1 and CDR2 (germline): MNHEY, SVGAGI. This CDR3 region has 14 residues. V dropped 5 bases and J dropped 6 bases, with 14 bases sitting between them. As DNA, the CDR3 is TGTGCCAGCAGTGAACTGGGTAGAGTCAATGAGCAGTTCTTC. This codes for CASSELGRVNEQFF.

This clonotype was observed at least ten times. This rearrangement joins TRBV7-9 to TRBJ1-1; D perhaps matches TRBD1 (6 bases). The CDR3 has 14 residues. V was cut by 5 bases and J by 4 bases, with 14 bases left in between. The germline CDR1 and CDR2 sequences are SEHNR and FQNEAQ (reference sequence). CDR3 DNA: TGTGCCAGCAGCCCTAGGGGGGGTGGCACTGAAGCTTTCTTT. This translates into CASSPRGGGTEAFF.

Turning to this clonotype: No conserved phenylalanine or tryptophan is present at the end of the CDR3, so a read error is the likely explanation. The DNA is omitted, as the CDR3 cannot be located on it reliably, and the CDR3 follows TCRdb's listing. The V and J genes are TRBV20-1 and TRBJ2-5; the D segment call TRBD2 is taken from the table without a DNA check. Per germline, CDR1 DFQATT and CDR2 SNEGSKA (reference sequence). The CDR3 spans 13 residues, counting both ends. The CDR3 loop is CSARDRVALGPRL.

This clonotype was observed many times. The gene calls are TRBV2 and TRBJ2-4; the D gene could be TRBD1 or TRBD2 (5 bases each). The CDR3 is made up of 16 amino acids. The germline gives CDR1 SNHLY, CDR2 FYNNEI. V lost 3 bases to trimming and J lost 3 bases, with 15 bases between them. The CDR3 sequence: CASSDGTRGDKNIQYF. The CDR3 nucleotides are TGTGCCAGCAGTGACGGGACGCGAGGAGACAAAAACATTCAGTACTTC.

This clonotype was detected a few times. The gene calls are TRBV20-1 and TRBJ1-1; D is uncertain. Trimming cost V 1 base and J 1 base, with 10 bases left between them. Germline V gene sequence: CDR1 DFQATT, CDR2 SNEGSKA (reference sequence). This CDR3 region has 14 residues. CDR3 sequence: CSARAPGKNTEAFF. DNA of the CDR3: TGCAGTGCTAGAGCGCCCGGGAAGAACACTGAAGCTTTCTTT.

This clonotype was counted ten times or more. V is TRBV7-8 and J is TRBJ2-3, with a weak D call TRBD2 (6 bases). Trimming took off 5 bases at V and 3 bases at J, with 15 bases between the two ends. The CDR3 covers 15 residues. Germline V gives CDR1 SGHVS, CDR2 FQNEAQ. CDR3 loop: CASSRLQTRTDTQYF. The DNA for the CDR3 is TGTGCCAGCAGCCGACTCCAGACTAGGACAGATACGCAGTATTTT.